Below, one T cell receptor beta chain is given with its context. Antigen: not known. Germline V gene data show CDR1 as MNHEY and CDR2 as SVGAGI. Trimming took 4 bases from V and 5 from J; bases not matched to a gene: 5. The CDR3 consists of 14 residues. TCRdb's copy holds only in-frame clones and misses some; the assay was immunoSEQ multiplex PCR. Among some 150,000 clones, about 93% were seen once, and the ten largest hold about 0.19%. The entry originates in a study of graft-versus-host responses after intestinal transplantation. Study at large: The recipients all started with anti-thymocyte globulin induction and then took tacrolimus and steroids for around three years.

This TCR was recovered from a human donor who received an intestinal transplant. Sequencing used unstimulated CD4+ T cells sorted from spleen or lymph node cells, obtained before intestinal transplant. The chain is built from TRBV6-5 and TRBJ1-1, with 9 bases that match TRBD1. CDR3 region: CASSWDREGTEAFF. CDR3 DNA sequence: TGTGCCAGCAGTTGGGACAGGGAGGGGACTGAAGCTTTCTTT.